The 27 T cell receptor beta chains below all came from one sample that was sequenced in a study of T cell repertoires in cytomegalovirus infection. Their antigens are not known. TCRdb called the reads again in MiXCR, with one record for every CDR3 protein. The data contain roughly 990,000 distinct CDR3 sequences, 31% of them singletons. Sequencing was performed on cultured CD8+ T cells from PBMCs, taken from culture after CMV antigen stimulation. The source of these receptors is a human donor in good health (CMV status not recorded). Some clones in this sample may be carry-over from other donors' samples.

J is TRBJ1-1 and V is TRBV14; perhaps TRBD1 as D (5 bases). The germline CDR1 and CDR2 sequences are SGHDN and FVKESK. The CDR3 extends over 15 amino acids. V was clipped by 1 base and J by 0 bases, with 9 bases between them. For the CDR3, the DNA is TGTGCCAGCAGCCAAGGGCGACAGTTGAACACTGAAGCTTTCTTT. Protein sequence: CASSQGRQLNTEAFF.

This clonotype was counted many times. The chain has TRBV7-2 and TRBJ1-1; D gene uncertain. The CDR3 has 12 amino acids. CDR1 is SGHTA and CDR2 is FQGNSA in the germline V gene. V gave up 3 bases and J gave up 4 bases, with 6 bases separating them. CDR3 sequence: CASSFIITEAFF. The CDR3 nucleotides are TGTGCCAGCAGCTTCATTATCACTGAAGCTTTCTTT.

This clonotype was counted ten times or more. The chain combines TRBV7-2 with TRBJ2-5; 8 nucleotides align to TRBD2. Germline V gene sequence: CDR1 SGHTA, CDR2 FQGNSA. Germline trimming cut 1 base from V and 5 bases from J; bases unmatched to any gene: 3. This CDR3 comprises 14 residues. CDR3: CASSLEASGETQYF. CDR3 sequence (DNA): TGTGCCAGCAGCTTAGAGGCTAGCGGGGAGACCCAGTACTTC.

About this clonotype itself: A much larger clone differs from this one at a single base, so this may be a read error. V gene TRBV6-8 combines with J gene TRBJ2-7; D gene uncertain. Germline V lookup: CDR1 MNHGY, CDR2 SAAAGT. The CDR3 consists of 15 residues. Deletions cut 2 bases from V and 3 bases from J, with 14 bases between. The CDR3 here is CASSYDLPVDYEQYF. The CDR3 DNA sequence: TGTGCCAGCAGTTACGACTTACCAGTGGACTACGAGCAGTACTTC.

The chain carries TRBV5-4 and TRBJ1-1, with D maybe TRBD1 (5 bases). In germline, CDR1 is SGHNT, CDR2 YYREEE (reference sequence). V lost 3 bases to trimming and J lost 1 base, with 13 bases between them. The CDR3 is made up of 15 amino acids. The CDR3 region is CASSSWTNPNTEAFF. The CDR3 region has the DNA TGTGCCAGCAGCTCATGGACAAACCCGAACACTGAAGCTTTCTTT.

This clonotype was seen many times. The V gene is TRBV7-6, the J gene TRBJ1-2; a weak D match, TRBD1 (5 bases). The CDR3 is made up of 14 amino acids. V lost 5 bases to trimming and J lost 4 bases, with 14 bases between them. Germline CDR1 is SGHVS and CDR2 is FNYEAQ. In nucleotides, the CDR3 is TGTGCCAGCAGCCTCGGGACGGCGGCCTATGGCTACACCTTC. It codes for CASSLGTAAYGYTF. Drawing the rest from reference TRBV7-6 and TRBJ1-2, the complete variable domain is GAGVSQSPRYKVTKRGQDVALRCDPISGHVSLYWYRQALGQGPEFLTYFNYEAQQDKSGLPNDRFSAERPEGSISTLTIQRTEQRDSAMYRCASSLGTAAYGYTFGSGTRLTVV.

This clonotype showed up just a few times. The chain links TRBV6-2 or TRBV6-3 to TRBJ1-5; 8 positions match TRBD1. This CDR3 is built from 14 residues. V dropped 4 bases and J dropped 7; count of bases not matched to a gene: 6. Germline lookup yields CDR1 MNHEY and CDR2 SVGEGT. CDR3 region: CASSSGQGMQPQHF. DNA of the CDR3: TGTGCCAGCAGTTCCGGACAGGGAATGCAGCCCCAGCATTTT.

Only a few counts were recorded for this clonotype. The chain couples TRBV7-9 to TRBJ2-5; D is unclear. The CDR3 runs to 16 residues. V lost 5 bases to trimming and J lost 5 bases, with 21 bases between them. Per the germline V gene, CDR1 is SEHNR and CDR2 is FQNEAQ (reference sequence). The CDR3 sequence is CASSQVDVSLVETQYF. In DNA, the CDR3 is TGTGCCAGCAGCCAGGTGGACGTCTCCTTAGTGGAGACCCAGTACTTC.

V usage is TRBV9 and J usage is TRBJ1-1; D unclear. Looked up from germline, CDR1 is SGDLS and CDR2 is YYNGEE. CDR3 size: 15 residues. V was shortened by 0 bases and J by 4 bases, with 13 bases between the two germline ends. The CDR3 sequence: CASSVAGKAATEAFF. The CDR3 coding sequence is TGTGCCAGCAGCGTAGCGGGTAAGGCGGCCACTGAAGCTTTCTTT.

This clonotype was found a few times. The rearrangement joins TRBV6-6 to TRBJ2-1; 7 bases align to TRBD1. Germline trimming cut 2 bases from V and 7 bases from J; bases unmatched to any gene: 11. The germline gives CDR1 MNHNY, CDR2 SVGAGI (reference sequence). CDR3 length: 16 amino acids. CDR3 region: CASSYGGTAEGNEQFF. The DNA for the CDR3 is TGTGCCAGCAGTTACGGTGGGACAGCCGAAGGTAATGAGCAGTTCTTC.

The J gene is TRBJ2-5, the V gene TRBV28, with D perhaps assigned TRBD1 or TRBD2 (6 bases each). The ends were cut back, 7 bases at V and 1 base at J, with 13 bases in the middle. CDR1 is MDHEN and CDR2 is SYDVKM in the germline V gene. The CDR3 has 14 amino acids. The CDR3 DNA follows: TGTGCCAGCACCCGGGGGCTCCCCCAAGAGACCCAGTACTTC. The encoded protein is CASTRGLPQETQYF.

The V and J genes are TRBV7-6 and TRBJ1-5; possibly TRBD1 for D (5 bases). V was trimmed by 5 bases and J by 0 bases, leaving 14 bases between them. This CDR3 has 16 residues. CDR1 and CDR2 from the germline V gene are SGHVS and FNYEAQ. CDR3 in DNA: TGTGCCAGCAGCGATGGGGGAGGCTTTAGCAATCAGCCCCAGCATTTT. It translates to CASSDGGGFSNQPQHF.

In its sample, this clonotype was seen a few times. The chain employs TRBV5-1 and TRBJ2-4; D is unclear. The CDR3 contains 17 residues. V was shortened by 2 bases and J by 2 bases, with 17 bases between the two germline ends. Germline-derived CDR1 and CDR2 are SGHRS and YFSETQ. This CDR3 is CASSLLGESRTKNIQYF. The DNA for the CDR3 is TGCGCCAGCAGCTTACTTGGGGAAAGTCGGACCAAAAACATTCAGTACTTC.

Ten or more counts support this clonotype. The chain combines TRBV7-2 with TRBJ1-5; D possibly corresponds to TRBD1 (5 bases). CDR1 is SGHTA and CDR2 is FQGNSA in the germline V gene. Trimming stripped 3 bases from V and 4 bases from J, with 16 bases between. The CDR3 runs 16 residues. CDR3 DNA: TGTGCCAGCAGCTTGAACGACAGAGCCCAAAATCAGCCCCAGCATTTT. Its translation is CASSLNDRAQNQPQHF.

This clonotype was recorded many times. The chain uses TRBV11-3 and TRBJ2-2; 9 bases map to TRBD1. Per germline, CDR1 SGHNT and CDR2 YENEEA. The CDR3 contains 16 residues. With V trimmed by 6 bases and J by 6 bases, 11 bases remained unmatched. CDR3 sequence reads: CASSSRTGEKAGELFF. CDR3 DNA sequence: TGTGCCAGCAGTTCCCGGACAGGGGAAAAAGCCGGGGAGCTGTTTTTT.

This clonotype appeared a few times. The chain has TRBV11-3 and TRBJ2-7, with 10 bases lining up with TRBD2. With V trimmed by 4 bases and J by 4 bases, 13 bases remained unmatched. This CDR3 comprises 17 residues. Per germline, CDR1 SGHNT and CDR2 YENEEA. The CDR3 DNA follows: TGTGCCAGCAGCTCGGGGATGGCTAGCGGGGGACCGTACGAGCAGTACGTC. Amino acid sequence: CASSSGMASGGPYEQYV.

In the case of this clonotype: An end of the junction does not agree with germline; a read error may underlie this. This sequence joins TRBV6-6 and TRBJ2-5; D possibly matches TRBD1 or TRBD2 (5 bases each). CDR3 size: 15 residues. CDR1 is MNHNY and CDR2 is SVGAGI in the germline V gene (reference sequence). DNA for the CDR3: TGTGTCAGCAGTTACGGGGCAGGGCTTCAAGAGACCCAGTACTTC. Protein: CVSSYGAGLQETQYF.

This sequence joins TRBV12-3 or TRBV12-4 and TRBJ1-3; maybe TRBD1 (6 bases). This CDR3 has 18 residues. The V and J ends lost 5 bases and 0 bases respectively, with 20 bases between them. CDR3 sequence (DNA): TGTGCCAGCAGTCCCTTACCCGAGGACAGATACTCTGGAAACACCATATATTTT. It is translated as CASSPLPEDRYSGNTIYF.

The rearrangement links TRBV2 to TRBJ1-6, with TRBD1 matching 9 bases. With V trimmed by 1 base and J by 7 bases, 2 bases remained unmatched. This CDR3 is 15 amino acids long. CDR1 and CDR2 from the germline V gene are SNHLY and FYNNEI. The CDR3 bases are TGTGCCAGCAGTGAAGGGGGGACAGGGAATTCACCCCTCCACTTT. Translating gives CASSEGGTGNSPLHF.

V usage is TRBV7-9 and J usage is TRBJ1-5; D is undetermined. This CDR3 spans 15 amino acids. Germline V CDR1 and CDR2: SEHNR, FQNEAQ (reference sequence). V was clipped by 2 bases and J by 3 bases, with 11 bases between them. CDR3 sequence reads: CASSLHAGANQPQHF. The CDR3 DNA follows: TGTGCCAGCAGCTTACATGCCGGTGCCAATCAGCCCCAGCATTTT.

Comment on this clonotype: One base away lies a much larger clone, so this may be a sequencing read error. The chain is built from TRBV7-3 and TRBJ1-2; no definite D call. Germline V gives CDR1 SGHTA, CDR2 FQGTGA. The CDR3 is made up of 15 amino acids. With 2 bases removed from V and 6 bases from J, the gap between germline ends came to 16 bases. The CDR3 spells CASSLVGRGADGYTF. The CDR3, as DNA: TGTGCCAGCAGCTTAGTAGGACGGGGAGCGGATGGCTACACCTTC. Full variable domain (remainder filled in from reference TRBV7-3 and TRBJ1-2): GAGVSQTPSNKVTEKGKYVELRCDPISGHTALYWYRQSLGQGPEFLIYFQGTGAADDSGLPNDRFFAVRPEGSVSTLKIQRTERGDSAVYLCASSLVGRGADGYTFGSGTRLTVV.

This rearrangement joins TRBV7-9 to TRBJ2-7; D is ambiguous. Germline CDR1 SEHNR, CDR2 FQNEAQ (reference sequence). The germline V and J ends were trimmed by 4 bases and 0 bases, with 7 bases remaining between them. The length of the CDR3 is 13 residues. CDR3 coding DNA: TGTGCCAGCAGCTCCCTCCGCTCCTACGAGCAGTACTTC. This codes for CASSSLRSYEQYF.

The chain employs TRBV6-1 and TRBJ1-5, with D tentatively TRBD1 (6 bases). This CDR3 is built from 15 residues. Germline V CDR1 and CDR2: MNHNS, SASEGT. V was clipped by 3 bases and J by 5 bases, with 14 bases between them. CDR3 coding DNA: TGTGCCAGCAGTGAGGCCGGGACACTTTATCAGCCCCAGCATTTT. It encodes CASSEAGTLYQPQHF.

This CDR3 reads CASSQGPPGANVLTF. The CDR3 nucleotides read TGCGCCAGCAGCCAAGGACCCCCTGGGGCCAACGTCCTGACTTTC. This sequence joins TRBV4-1 and TRBJ2-6, with D uncertain. V was pared by 1 base and J by 2 bases, with 6 bases between. Germline assignment: CDR1 MGHRA and CDR2 YSYEKL. CDR3 length: 15 amino acids.

This clonotype has only a few counts. The chain couples TRBV6-6 to TRBJ2-7, with D possibly TRBD2 on 5 matching bases. Germline loops: CDR1 MNHNY, CDR2 SVGAGI (reference sequence). The CDR3 runs to 19 residues. Between the trimmed V and J ends, which lost 0 bases and 2 bases, there was a span of 23 bases. CDR3 nucleotide sequence: TGTGCCAGCAGTTACTCGAGGAAGGGCTCGCCGGGATCTCCCTACGAGCAGTACTTC. Encoded protein: CASSYSRKGSPGSPYEQYF.

This clonotype was recorded a few times. The chain links TRBV6-6 to TRBJ2-1; 10 bases match TRBD2. This CDR3 is 18 amino acids long. The V and J ends lost 3 bases and 3 bases, in that order; junction bases with no gene match: 11. Germline V gene data show CDR1 as MNHNY and CDR2 as SVGAGI (reference sequence). CDR3 coding DNA: TGTGCCAGCAGTTATCGGGCTAGCGGGGGTATCAACTACAATGAGCAGTTCTTC. It yields the protein CASSYRASGGINYNEQFF.

The V and J genes are TRBV7-6 and TRBJ2-2, with 12 bases aligning to TRBD1. CDR1 and CDR2 from the germline V gene are SGHVS and FNYEAQ. This CDR3 has 19 amino acids. V shed 5 bases, J shed 1 base, and the junction held 11 bases outside the gene matches. This CDR3 is CASSLGSGQGAGNTGELFF. Written as DNA, the CDR3 is TGTGCCAGCAGCCTAGGGTCGGGACAGGGGGCTGGGAACACCGGGGAGCTGTTTTTT.